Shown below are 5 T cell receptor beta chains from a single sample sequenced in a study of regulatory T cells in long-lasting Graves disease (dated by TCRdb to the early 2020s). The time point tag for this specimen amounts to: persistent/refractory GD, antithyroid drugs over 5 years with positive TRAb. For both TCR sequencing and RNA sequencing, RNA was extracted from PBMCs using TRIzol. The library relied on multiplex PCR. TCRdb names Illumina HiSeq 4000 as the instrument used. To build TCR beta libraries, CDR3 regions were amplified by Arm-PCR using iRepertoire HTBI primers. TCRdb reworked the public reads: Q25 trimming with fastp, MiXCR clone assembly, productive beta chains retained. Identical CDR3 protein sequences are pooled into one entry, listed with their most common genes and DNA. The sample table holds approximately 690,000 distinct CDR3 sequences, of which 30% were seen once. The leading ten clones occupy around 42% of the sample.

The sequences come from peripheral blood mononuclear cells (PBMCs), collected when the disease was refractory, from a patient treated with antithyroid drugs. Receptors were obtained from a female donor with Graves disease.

The chain's CDR3 is CASSLGIQGDQPQHF. The CDR3 DNA sequence: TGTGCCAGCAGTTTAGGAATACAGGGAGATCAGCCCCAGCATTTT. The gene calls are TRBV28 and TRBJ1-5; D might be TRBD1 (6 bases). The CDR3 has 15 residues. CDR1 is MDHEN, CDR2 SYDVKM, per germline. V was shortened by 2 bases and J by 5 bases, with 13 bases between the two germline ends.

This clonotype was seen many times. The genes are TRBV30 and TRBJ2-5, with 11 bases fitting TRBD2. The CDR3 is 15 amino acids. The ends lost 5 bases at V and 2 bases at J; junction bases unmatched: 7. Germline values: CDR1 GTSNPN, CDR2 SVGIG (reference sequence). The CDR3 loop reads CAWCLGTSGQETQYF. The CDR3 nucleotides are TGTGCCTGGTGTCTAGGGACTAGCGGACAAGAGACCCAGTACTTC.

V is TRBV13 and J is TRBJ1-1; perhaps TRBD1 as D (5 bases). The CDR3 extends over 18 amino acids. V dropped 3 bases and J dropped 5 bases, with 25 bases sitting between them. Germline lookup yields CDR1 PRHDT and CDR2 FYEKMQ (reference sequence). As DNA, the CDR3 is TGTGCCAGCAGCTTGCTGGGACCGAGCCCCCCTGATGGTACTGAAGCTTTCTTT. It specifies CASSLLGPSPPDGTEAFF.

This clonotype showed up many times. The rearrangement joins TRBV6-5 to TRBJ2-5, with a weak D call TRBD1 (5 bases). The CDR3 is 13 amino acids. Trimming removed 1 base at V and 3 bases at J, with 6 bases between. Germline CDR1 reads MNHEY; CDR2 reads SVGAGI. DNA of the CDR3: TGTGCCAGCAGTTACTTCAGGGAAGAGACCCAGTACTTC. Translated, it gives CASSYFREETQYF.

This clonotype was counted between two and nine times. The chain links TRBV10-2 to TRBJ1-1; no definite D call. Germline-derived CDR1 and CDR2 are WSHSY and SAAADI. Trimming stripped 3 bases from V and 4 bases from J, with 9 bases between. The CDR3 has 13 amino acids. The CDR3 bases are TGCGCCAGCAGTGATTTTTCGGGCACTGAAGCTTTCTTT. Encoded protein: CASSDFSGTEAFF.